The T cell receptor beta chain described here comes from a study of shared clonotypes between healthy human individuals. Caucasian adults residing in Nashville, Tennessee made up all the donors. Without sorting, samples used some 90 million PBMCs for genomic DNA. In replicate PCRs of unsorted PBMC, around 0.3 ug DNA, tens of thousands of T cell genomes, was used. Method: immunoSEQ multiplex PCR; TCRdb's copy keeps in-frame clones and lacks some. Among 450,000 to 600,000 clones listed, around 74% were seen once. V lost 6 bases to trimming and J lost 5 bases, with 14 bases between them. This CDR3 has 13 residues. Germline CDR1 reads SQVTM; CDR2 reads ANQGSEA.

This TCR derives from a woman aged 35 to 49 in good health. Some clones in this sample may be carry-over from other donors' samples. The sample was PBMCs. The chain recombines TRBV29-1 with TRBJ2-1; TRBD1 might be the D (6 bases). The CDR3 loop is CSVADSIHNEQFF. CDR3 coding DNA: TGCAGCGTCGCGGACAGCATTCACAATGAGCAGTTCTTC.